Each of the 23 T cell receptor beta chains below was sequenced from the same sample in a study of CD8 T cells in ankylosing spondylitis. The antigens of these receptors remain unknown. TCRdb passed the 5' RACE reads through MiXCR, listing each CDR3 protein once. The data contain fewer than 550,000 distinct CDR3 sequences, roughly 5% of them seen just once; the ten biggest clones take up approximately 4%. Notes on the study in general: A motif of 7 to 9 highly homologous TCR beta variants was seen as apparently characteristic of ankylosing spondylitis blood.

Sequenced material: blood, either unsorted or a sorted T cell fraction (not recorded which). The receptor set was obtained from a male donor with ankylosing spondylitis.

This clonotype has only a few counts. This sequence joins TRBV7-9 and TRBJ2-6, with D maybe TRBD2 (6 bases). The length of the CDR3 is 17 residues. Deletions cut 5 bases from V and 1 base from J, with 15 bases between. Germline V gives CDR1 SEHNR, CDR2 FQNEAQ (reference sequence). CDR3 in DNA: TGTGCCAGCAGCCCCTCGGGCGGAGGGTCTGGGGCCAACGTCCTGACTTTC. Translation gives CASSPSGGGSGANVLTF.

This clonotype showed up many times. The CDR3 sequence is CASSTELPRTDTQYF. Written as DNA, the CDR3 is TGTGCCAGCAGTACCGAACTCCCGCGCACAGATACGCAGTATTTT. This sequence joins TRBV28 and TRBJ2-3; unclear D gene. Germline V lookup: CDR1 MDHEN, CDR2 SYDVKM. The CDR3 has 15 residues. The ends were cut back, 5 bases at V and 1 base at J, with 13 bases in the middle.

This clonotype showed up just a few times. J is TRBJ2-3 and V is TRBV25-1; 9 bases line up with TRBD1. The CDR3 totals 16 residues. The germline V gene has CDR1 MGHDK and CDR2 SYGVNS. V shed 1 base and J 3 bases; nucleotides not matched to a gene: 5. This chain's CDR3 is CASSESGTGITDTQYF. DNA for the CDR3: TGTGCCAGCAGTGAATCCGGGACAGGGATTACAGATACGCAGTATTTT. Full variable domain (missing parts from reference TRBV25-1 and TRBJ2-3): EADIYQTPRYLVIGTGKKITLECSQTMGHDKMYWYQQDPGMELHLIHYSYGVNSTEKGDLSSESTVSRIRTEHFPLTLESARPSHTSQYLCASSESGTGITDTQYFGPGTRLTVL.

This clonotype was observed at least ten times. The V gene is TRBV12-3 or TRBV12-4, the J gene TRBJ1-3; D gene unclear. V lost 2 bases, J lost 4 bases, and 6 bases lay in between. There are 13 residues in the CDR3. CDR3 protein: CASSLKFGNTIYF. CDR3 nucleotide sequence: TGTGCCAGCAGTTTAAAATTCGGAAACACCATATATTTT.

At least ten counts were recorded for this clonotype. This rearrangement joins TRBV4-2 to TRBJ1-6; D ambiguous. The CDR3 contains 12 residues. V gave up 0 bases and J gave up 9 bases, with 3 bases separating them. Germline V gene sequence: CDR1 LGHNA, CDR2 YNFKEQ. This chain's CDR3 is CASSQDSSPLHF. CDR3 in DNA: TGTGCCAGCAGCCAAGATAGTTCACCCCTCCACTTT.

This clonotype was recorded at least ten times. The J gene is TRBJ1-1, the V gene TRBV6-1; 10 positions agree with TRBD1. The length of the CDR3 is 13 residues. The germline gives CDR1 MNHNS, CDR2 SASEGT. J gave up 5 bases and V 8 bases, and 5 bases lay outside the gene matches. Here the CDR3 reads CASLRGQGTEAFF. CDR3 sequence (DNA): TGTGCCAGCCTACGGGGACAGGGGACTGAAGCTTTCTTT.

The rearrangement joins TRBV5-1 to TRBJ2-1, with a weak D call TRBD1 (5 bases). Between the trimmed V and J ends, which lost 0 bases and 3 bases, there was a span of 13 bases. CDR3 length: 16 amino acids. CDR1 and CDR2 from the germline V gene are SGHRS and YFSETQ. CDR3 protein: CASSLAAGWGYNEQFF. The CDR3 DNA sequence: TGCGCCAGCAGCTTGGCGGCAGGGTGGGGCTACAATGAGCAGTTCTTC.

This clonotype was observed many times. V and J are TRBV14 and TRBJ1-5; D is ambiguous. CDR3 size: 12 residues. Trimming took off 4 bases at V and 4 bases at J, with 5 bases between the two ends. Looked up from germline, CDR1 is SGHDN and CDR2 is FVKESK. In nucleotides, the CDR3 is TGTGCCAGCAGCCCGGGGAATCAGCCCCAGCATTTT. It encodes CASSPGNQPQHF.

This clonotype showed up many times. The V call is TRBV12-3 or TRBV12-4, the J call TRBJ2-3; no clear D gene. The CDR3 loop spans 11 amino acids. V gave up 6 bases and J gave up 9 bases, with 10 bases separating them. CDR3 in amino acids: CASSPFGTQYF. CDR3 in DNA: TGTGCCAGCAGCCCCTTCGGGACGCAGTATTTT.

The table lists this clonotype with many counts. The chain links TRBV6-6 to TRBJ2-5; D ambiguous. Per germline, CDR1 MNHNY and CDR2 SVGAGI (reference sequence). Trimming took off 2 bases at V and 4 bases at J, with 5 bases between the two ends. The CDR3 has 12 residues. The CDR3 DNA reads TGTGCCAGCAGTTACCAAGCAGAGACCCAGTACTTC. Protein sequence: CASSYQAETQYF.

In this sample, this clonotype turned up many times. CDR3 sequence: CATAPGLAGDEQFF. CDR3 DNA: TGTGCCACCGCCCCGGGACTAGCGGGAGATGAGCAGTTCTTC. The chain couples TRBV10-3 to TRBJ2-1; 14 positions agree with TRBD2. The V gene end was trimmed by 10 bases and the J gene end by 8 bases; junction bases not matched to a gene: 7. This CDR3 has 14 residues. Germline V CDR1 and CDR2: ENHRY, SYGVKD.

This clonotype was detected ten times or more. V usage is TRBV4-3 and J usage is TRBJ2-2; D unclear. From germline, CDR1 is LGHNA and CDR2 YSLEER. The CDR3 length is 20 residues. Trimming took 4 bases from V and 4 from J, leaving 28 bases between them. Written as DNA, the CDR3 is TGCGCCAGCAGCCCGACGTTAGAAAGGTCTTATTCGTTGGGCACCGGGGAGCTGTTTTTT. As protein: CASSPTLERSYSLGTGELFF.

This clonotype has at least ten counts. This sequence joins TRBV29-1 and TRBJ2-3; D is unresolved. The ends were cut back, 7 bases at V and 5 bases at J, with 13 bases in the middle. This CDR3 is 12 amino acids long. The germline V gene encodes CDR1 SQVTM and CDR2 ANQGSEA. CDR3 DNA: TGCAGCGGTCACCGGGCGGTAGATACGCAGTATTTT. This encodes CSGHRAVDTQYF.

This clonotype was seen repeatedly, ten times or more. The chain couples TRBV20-1 to TRBJ2-3; D gene uncertain. Trimming stripped 2 bases from V and 1 base from J, with 7 bases between. Germline V lookup: CDR1 DFQATT, CDR2 SNEGSKA (reference sequence). CDR3 length equals 13 residues. The CDR3 bases are TGCAGTGCTAGAAAGGAAGGCACAGATACGCAGTATTTT. Protein: CSARKEGTDTQYF.

This clonotype has at least ten counts. V is TRBV15 and J is TRBJ1-5; D is unresolved. In germline, CDR1 is LNHNV, CDR2 YYDKDF (reference sequence). The V end was cut by 6 bases, the J end by 0 bases, with 9 bases between. The CDR3 is 14 residues long. CDR3 sequence: CATSPGISNQPQHF. In nucleotides, the CDR3 is TGTGCCACCAGTCCCGGGATTAGCAATCAGCCCCAGCATTTT.

This clonotype has ten or more counts. The chain employs TRBV20-1 and TRBJ1-3; D is perhaps TRBD1 (6 bases). Trimming removed 3 bases at V and 2 bases at J, with 17 bases between. CDR1 DFQATT and CDR2 SNEGSKA come from the germline V gene (reference sequence). The CDR3 sequence is 16 residues long. The CDR3 loop is CSASRLTGQAGNTIYF. DNA for the CDR3: TGCAGTGCTAGTAGACTTACAGGGCAGGCTGGAAACACCATATATTTT.

The sample holds many counts of this clonotype. The J gene is TRBJ2-3, the V gene TRBV20-1; D may be TRBD1 (6 bases). The V end lost 6 bases, the J end lost 1 base, and 17 bases lay between the germline ends. This CDR3 is built from 15 residues. Germline assignment: CDR1 DFQATT and CDR2 SNEGSKA (reference sequence). CDR3 sequence reads: CSARHYRVGTDTQYF. The DNA for the CDR3 is TGCAGTGCCCGCCACTACAGGGTTGGCACAGATACGCAGTATTTT.

The CDR3 is CARSPAVGAPLHF. CDR3 in DNA: TGTGCCAGGAGCCCTGCGGTAGGGGCGCCGCTGCATTTT. V and J are TRBV7-9 and TRBJ1-5; D perhaps matches TRBD1 (5 bases). The CDR3 length is 13 residues. CDR1 is SEHNR and CDR2 is FQNEAQ in the germline V gene (reference sequence). Trimming removed 9 bases from V and 15 bases from J, with 24 bases in between.

Ten or more counts support this clonotype. The chain is built from TRBV29-1 and TRBJ1-6, with TRBD1 matching over 7 bases. The CDR3 has 14 residues. Germline V gene data show CDR1 as SQVTM and CDR2 as ANQGSEA. Trimming at V came to 7 bases and at J to 0 bases, leaving 3 bases not matched to a gene. CDR3 nucleotides: TGCAGCGCCCGGGACAGCTCCTATAATTCACCCCTCCACTTT. Encoded protein: CSARDSSYNSPLHF.

In its sample, this clonotype was seen many times. The chain joins TRBV20-1 to TRBJ1-1, with D possibly TRBD1 on 6 matching bases. Germline V gives CDR1 DFQATT, CDR2 SNEGSKA (reference sequence). This CDR3 has 14 amino acids. Trimming shortened V by 4 bases and J by 1 base, and 13 bases separated the two germline ends. CDR3 protein: CSATDRTGNTEAFF. The CDR3 coding sequence is TGCAGTGCTACAGACAGGACGGGGAACACTGAAGCTTTCTTT.

Many counts were recorded for this clonotype. The V call is TRBV20-1, the J call TRBJ1-1; tentatively, D is TRBD1 (5 bases). The ends were cut back, 1 base at V and 2 bases at J, with 11 bases in the middle. Per the germline V gene, CDR1 is DFQATT and CDR2 is SNEGSKA (reference sequence). The CDR3 sequence is 14 residues long. The CDR3 here is CSARAGTENTEAFF. The CDR3 DNA sequence: TGCAGTGCTAGAGCCGGGACGGAAAACACTGAAGCTTTCTTT.

This clonotype has only a few counts. J is TRBJ2-1 and V is TRBV7-2, with TRBD2 matching 9 bases. With 5 bases clipped from V and 4 bases from J, the junction kept 6 bases outside the gene matches. The length of the CDR3 is 15 residues. Germline CDR1 reads SGHTA; CDR2 reads FQGNSA. DNA of the CDR3: TGTGCCAGCAGCGCACTAGCGGGCCTATACAATGAGCAGTTCTTC. Its translation is CASSALAGLYNEQFF.

This clonotype was detected ten times or more. The chain carries TRBV9 and TRBJ2-1, with D perhaps matching TRBD2 (5 bases). From germline, CDR1 is SGDLS and CDR2 YYNGEE. The CDR3 runs 15 residues. V was cut by 4 bases and J by 2 bases, with 13 bases left in between. The CDR3 loop reads CASSPRPGTYNEQFF. The CDR3 bases are TGTGCCAGCAGCCCCCGACCCGGGACCTACAATGAGCAGTTCTTC.